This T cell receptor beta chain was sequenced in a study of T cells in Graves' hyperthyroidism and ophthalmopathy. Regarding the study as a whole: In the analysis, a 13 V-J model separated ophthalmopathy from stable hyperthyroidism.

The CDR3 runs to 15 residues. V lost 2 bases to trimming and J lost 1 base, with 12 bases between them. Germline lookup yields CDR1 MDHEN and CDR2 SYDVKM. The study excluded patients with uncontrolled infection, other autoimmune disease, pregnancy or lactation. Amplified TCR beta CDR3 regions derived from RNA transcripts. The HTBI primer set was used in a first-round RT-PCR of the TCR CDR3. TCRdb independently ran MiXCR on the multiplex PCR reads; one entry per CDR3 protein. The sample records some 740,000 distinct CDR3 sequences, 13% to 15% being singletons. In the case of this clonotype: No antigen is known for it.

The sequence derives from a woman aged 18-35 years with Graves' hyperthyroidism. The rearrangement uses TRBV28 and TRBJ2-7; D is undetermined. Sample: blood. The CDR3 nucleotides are TGTGCCAGCAGTTTAGAAGGTCCGCGGTCCTACGAGCAGTACTTC. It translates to CASSLEGPRSYEQYF. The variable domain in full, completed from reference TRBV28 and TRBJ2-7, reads DVKVTQSSRYLVKRTGEKVFLECVQDMDHENMFWYRQDPGLGLRLIYFSYDVKMKEKGDIPEGYSVSREKKERFSLILESASTNQTSMYLCASSLEGPRSYEQYFGPGTRLTVT.